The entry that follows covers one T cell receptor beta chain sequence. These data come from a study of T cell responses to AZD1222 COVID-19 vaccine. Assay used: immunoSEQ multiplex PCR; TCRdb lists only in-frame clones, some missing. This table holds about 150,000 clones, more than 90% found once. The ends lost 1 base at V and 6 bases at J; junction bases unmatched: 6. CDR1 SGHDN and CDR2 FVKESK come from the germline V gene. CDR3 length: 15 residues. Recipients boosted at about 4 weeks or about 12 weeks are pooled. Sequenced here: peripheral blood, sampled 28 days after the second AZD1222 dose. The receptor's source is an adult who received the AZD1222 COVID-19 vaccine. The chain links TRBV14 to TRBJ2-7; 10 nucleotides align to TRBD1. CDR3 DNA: TGTGCCAGCAGCCAAGGACAGGGGGCGGCGATCGAGCAGTACTTC. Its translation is CASSQGQGAAIEQYF.